This TCR beta chain was captured in a study of shared clonotypes between healthy human individuals. Study details: CD4 naive and memory got three plates each, CD8 naive two, CD8 memory one. Study findings and constraints: Rarefaction demonstrated incomplete sorted-subset sequencing despite large depth. Sharing across several donors was seen in roughly 5% of naive CD4 clonotypes.

V lost 1 base to trimming and J lost 7 bases; unmatched junction nucleotides: 5. Per germline, CDR1 LGHNA and CDR2 YNFKEQ. This CDR3 spans 15 amino acids. Naive CD45RA+ and memory CD45RA-negative subsets were split from CD4+ cells. Generated by immunoSEQ multiplex PCR, the TCRdb table keeps only in-frame clones and is missing some. The repertoire holds some 2,000,000 clones, with roughly 95% as singletons. Concerning this clone: No antigen is known for it.

Sequencing input: naive CD4+ T cells sorted from blood. Subset here: CD45RA+ positively selected. The receptor was derived from a man between 18 and 35 years old in good health. The rearrangement links TRBV4-2 to TRBJ2-2; 8 bases align to TRBD1. In DNA, the CDR3 is TGTGCCAGCAGCCAAGGGCAGGGGGCGAGCGGGGAGCTGTTTTTT. Translation gives CASSQGQGASGELFF.